A single sample is the source of the 13 T cell receptor beta chains below, sequenced in a study of shared clonotypes between healthy human individuals. The protocol was immunoSEQ multiplex PCR, while the TCRdb copy is restricted to in-frame clones and leaves out a portion. The table lists 2 million to 2.5 million clones, approximately 96% of them singletons. Sequenced sample: naive CD4+ T cells sorted from blood. The subset here: CD45RA+ positively selected. Source of these receptors: a man between 18 and 29 years old in good health.

This chain connects TRBV18 to TRBJ2-2, with 10 bases aligning to TRBD2. The ends lost 6 bases at V and 1 base at J; junction bases unmatched: 2. Germline CDR1 KGHSH, CDR2 LQKENI. The CDR3 length is 15 residues. In nucleotides, the CDR3 is TGTGCCAGCTCTCAGCGGGAGGGGAACACCGGGGAGCTGTTTTTT. Residues: CASSQREGNTGELFF.

V and J are TRBV10-3 and TRBJ2-5; D is perhaps TRBD2 (5 bases). Germline-derived CDR1 and CDR2 are ENHRY and SYGVKD. The CDR3 contains 12 residues. V was cut by 10 bases and J by 2 bases, with 11 bases left in between. Written as DNA, the CDR3 is TGTGCCACGGCTGAGGGTCAAGAGACCCAGTACTTC. The encoded protein is CATAEGQETQYF.

This chain connects TRBV5-1 to TRBJ1-4, with D uncertain. Germline V gives CDR1 SGHRS, CDR2 YFSETQ. Trimming pared 2 bases from V and 7 bases from J, leaving 9 bases between. This CDR3 is built from 13 residues. In nucleotides, the CDR3 is TGCGCCAGCAGCTTCGGGAATGCTGAAAAACTGTTTTTT. Translation: CASSFGNAEKLFF.

Remarks on this clone: The junction and the germline gene differ at one end; a read error may be behind it. This chain uses TRBV13 with TRBJ2-7; D is undetermined. The V gene's germline CDR1 is PRHDT and CDR2 FYEKMQ (reference sequence). The CDR3 totals 15 residues. The CDR3 loop reads CASSLGGPGTYEQYF. The CDR3 DNA sequence: TGTGCCAGCAGCCTAGGTGGCCCTGGGACCTACGAGCAGTACTTC.

The chain is built from TRBV9 and TRBJ1-2; D gene ambiguous. Germline V gene lookup returns CDR1 SGDLS and CDR2 YYNGEE. The CDR3 length is 15 residues. The V and J ends lost 0 bases and 0 bases respectively, with 9 bases between them. The CDR3 sequence is CASSVAREANYGYTF. CDR3 nucleotide sequence: TGTGCCAGCAGCGTAGCTCGGGAAGCTAACTATGGCTACACCTTC.

The chain couples TRBV7-2 to TRBJ2-3, with 7 nucleotides matching TRBD2. This CDR3 is 15 amino acids long. Trimming took 0 bases from V and 5 from J; bases not matched to a gene: 5. From germline, CDR1 is SGHTA and CDR2 FQGNSA. The CDR3: CASSLAAGVRDTQYF. In DNA, the CDR3 is TGTGCCAGCAGCTTAGCCGCGGGAGTAAGAGATACGCAGTATTTT.

The chain links TRBV6-5 to TRBJ2-5; D remains ambiguous. The CDR3 sequence is 13 residues long. The V and J ends lost 6 bases and 8 bases respectively, with 16 bases between them. From germline, CDR1 is MNHEY and CDR2 SVGAGI. The CDR3 protein is CASRPGSSDTQYF. As DNA, the CDR3 is TGTGCCAGCAGGCCTGGGTCCTCGGATACCCAGTACTTC.

The chain employs TRBV28 and TRBJ1-4; no firm D call. Germline CDR1 is MDHEN and CDR2 is SYDVKM. V lost 8 bases, J lost 0 bases, and 13 bases lay in between. This CDR3 is 15 amino acids long. The CDR3 spells CASRFRGATNEKLFF. The CDR3, as DNA: TGTGCCAGCCGATTTCGGGGAGCAACTAATGAAAAACTGTTTTTT.

To note about this clone: This sample also contains other DNA sequences that code for the same CDR3. J is TRBJ2-5 and V is TRBV2, with 10 nucleotides matching TRBD1. The V segment lost 4 bases and the J segment 4 bases; nucleotides outside the gene matches: 0. The V gene's germline CDR1 is SNHLY and CDR2 FYNNEI. The CDR3 sequence is 13 residues long. CDR3 bases: TGTGCCAGCAGTGGGACAGGGGGAGAGACCCAGTACTTC. Its protein is CASSGTGGETQYF.

This sequence joins TRBV18 and TRBJ1-1; D gene ambiguous. Germline assignment: CDR1 KGHSH and CDR2 LQKENI. V lost 6 bases, J lost 4 bases, and 9 bases lay in between. This CDR3 is 12 amino acids long. The CDR3 nucleotides read TGTGCCAGCTCCCGAGCTAGCACTGAAGCTTTCTTT. Translation: CASSRASTEAFF.

The chain couples TRBV10-3 to TRBJ2-1, with 10 bases fitting TRBD2. The CDR3 consists of 14 residues. The V gene end was trimmed by 6 bases and the J gene end by 9 bases; junction bases not matched to a gene: 8. Germline V gene sequence: CDR1 ENHRY, CDR2 SYGVKD. For the CDR3, the DNA is TGTGCCATCAGAGCGGGAGGGGGGAGCGGTGAGCAGTTCTTC. It translates to CAIRAGGGSGEQFF.

This rearrangement joins TRBV5-6 to TRBJ2-4; D is undetermined. Per the germline V gene, CDR1 is SGHDT and CDR2 is YYEEEE. The CDR3 loop spans 15 amino acids. V shed 2 bases and J shed 0 bases, with 9 bases lying between them. CDR3 nucleotides: TGTGCCAGCAGCTTAAAGAGGCAAGCCAAAAACATTCAGTACTTC. This gives the protein CASSLKRQAKNIQYF.

The V and J genes are TRBV7-9 and TRBJ2-3; tentatively, D is TRBD1 (6 bases). CDR1 SEHNR and CDR2 FQNEAQ come from the germline V gene (reference sequence). This CDR3 has 16 amino acids. With 6 bases removed from V and 1 base from J, the gap between germline ends came to 17 bases. The CDR3, as DNA: TGTGCCAGCAGTTTCAACAGGGTCCAGGGCACAGATACGCAGTATTTT. Protein product: CASSFNRVQGTDTQYF.